This TCR beta chain emerged from a study of blood T cell repertoires in COVID-19. Trimming removed 4 bases from V and 2 bases from J; junction bases left unmatched: 15. Per the germline V gene, CDR1 is SGHDT and CDR2 is YYEEEE. This CDR3 is built from 17 residues. Only one count was recorded for this clone. The data were produced by immunoSEQ multiplex PCR, yet TCRdb's version contains in-frame clones alone and is incomplete. The repertoire holds roughly 410,000 clones, around 87% seen once, with about 2% in the top ten. The sequence derives from a woman aged 55-70 years with COVID-19, enrolled during active disease. The rearrangement joins TRBV5-6 to TRBJ2-7; 7 positions agree with TRBD2. Sequenced sample: peripheral blood. The DNA of the CDR3 is TGTGCCAGCAGCCCTCCGGGGGGAGATAAAGTCCCCTACGAGCAGTACTTC. Translated, it gives CASSPPGGDKVPYEQYF.